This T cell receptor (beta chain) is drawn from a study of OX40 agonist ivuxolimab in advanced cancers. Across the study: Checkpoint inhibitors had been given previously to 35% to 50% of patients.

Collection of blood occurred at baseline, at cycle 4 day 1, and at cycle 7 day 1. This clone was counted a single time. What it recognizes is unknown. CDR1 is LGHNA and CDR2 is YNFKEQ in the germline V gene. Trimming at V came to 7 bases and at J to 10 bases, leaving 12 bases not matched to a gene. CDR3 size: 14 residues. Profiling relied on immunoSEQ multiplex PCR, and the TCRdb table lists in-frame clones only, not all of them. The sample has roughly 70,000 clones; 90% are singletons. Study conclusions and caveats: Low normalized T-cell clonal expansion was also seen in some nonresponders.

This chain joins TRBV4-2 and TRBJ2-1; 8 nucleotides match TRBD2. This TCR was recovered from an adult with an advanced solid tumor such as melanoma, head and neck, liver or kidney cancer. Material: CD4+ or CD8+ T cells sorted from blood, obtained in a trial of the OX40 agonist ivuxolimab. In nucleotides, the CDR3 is TGTGCCAGCACCCCGGGGGGGAAATTCGGAGAGCAGTTCTTC. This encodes CASTPGGKFGEQFF.